The text below deals with one T cell receptor (beta chain). What it binds is unknown. This sample was included in a study of tumor-infiltrating lymphocytes in localized non-small cell lung cancer. General study points: Each assay used a separate piece of the same tissue. No link was found between tumor T-cell fraction and recurrence-free survival.

Trimming pared 6 bases from V and 1 base from J, leaving 21 bases between. The CDR3 length is 17 residues. The V gene's germline CDR1 is MNHEY and CDR2 SMNVEV (reference sequence). The assay was immunoSEQ multiplex PCR, and TCRdb's table has in-frame clones only and misses some. The sample contains approximately 17,000 clones, around 76% of which appear only once. The sample comprised lung tumor tissue. This TCR came from a human donor with non-small cell lung cancer. The V call is TRBV27, the J call TRBJ1-1; D is ambiguous. CDR3 loop: CASRLSTAGLKNTEAFF. The DNA for the CDR3 is TGTGCCAGCAGGCTATCAACTGCCGGACTCAAGAACACTGAAGCTTTCTTT.